The TCR beta chain under discussion was sequenced for a study of vaccination and CD4 T cells after COVID-19. Study as a whole: Investigators took post-vaccine samples a median roughly 72 days after dose two, within a range of 14 to 241. Culture controls were given either a CEFX pool, an HIV-1 Nef pool, or no peptide.

Sequenced with the Oncomine TCR Beta short-read assay was DNA taken from cultured CD4+ T cells. Genomic DNA was extracted from cultured CD4+ T cells. One entry per CDR3 protein results from TCRdb running MiXCR on the PCR reads. The profile shows 24,000 or so distinct CDR3 sequences, around 54% of them singletons. This clonotype was observed a handful of times. Antigen specificity is unknown. Treatment defined: roughly ten-day PBMC culture with coronavirus spike peptide pools or control peptides (ViraFEST assay). The CDR3 is made up of 14 amino acids. The clonotype was recovered from a human donor who had recovered from COVID-19. Source material: CD4+ T cells from blood, cultured in vitro. This chain joins TRBV21-1 and TRBJ2-2; TRBD1 is taken as the D call from the table, unchecked against the DNA. TRBV21-1 is flagged as a pseudogene. CDR3 DNA sequence: TGTGCCAGCAGCAATGGACAGAACACCGGGGAGCTGTTTTTT. As protein: CASSNGQNTGELFF.